Below, 20 T cell receptor beta chains from the same sample are listed, as sequenced in a study of blood T cell repertoires in COVID-19. Some clones are missing from TCRdb's copy, which holds only in-frame ones; the method was immunoSEQ multiplex PCR. The sample comprises about 160,000 clones, over 60% of which are singletons, and approximately 8% rests with the top ten. Sequencing was performed on peripheral blood. These receptors all stem from a man in his 60s with acute or convalescent COVID-19.

This rearrangement joins TRBV28 to TRBJ2-7; the match to TRBD1 covers 7 bases. Trimming removed 6 bases from V and 3 bases from J; junction bases left unmatched: 11. This CDR3 contains 15 residues. The V gene's germline CDR1 is MDHEN and CDR2 SYDVKM. The CDR3 DNA reads TGTGCCAGCAGAGCCGGGACAGCGGACTTCTACGAGCAGTACTTC. It is translated as CASRAGTADFYEQYF.

This clone was recorded a few times. The genes are TRBV19 and TRBJ2-7; 7 bases map to TRBD2. The ends lost 5 bases at V and 7 bases at J; junction bases unmatched: 8. Germline CDR1 LNHDA, CDR2 SQIVND (reference sequence). This CDR3 spans 13 amino acids. The CDR3: CASSPKDGREQYF. CDR3 coding DNA: TGTGCCAGTAGTCCGAAGGACGGGAGGGAGCAGTACTTC. The full variable domain, with the rest looked up from reference TRBV19 and TRBJ2-7, is DGGITQSPKYLFRKEGQNVTLSCEQNLNHDAMYWYRQDPGQGLRLIYYSQIVNDFQKGDIAEGYSVSREKKESFPLTVTSAQKNPTAFYLCASSPKDGREQYFGPGTRLTVT.

The V and J genes are TRBV5-1 and TRBJ2-3; TRBD1 matches 8 bases. Per the germline V gene, CDR1 is SGHRS and CDR2 is YFSETQ. V was clipped by 4 bases and J by 5 bases; unmatched bases: 6. The CDR3 runs to 14 residues. The CDR3 nucleotides read TGCGCCAGCAGCACCGGACAGGGTAGAGATACGCAGTATTTT. Translated: CASSTGQGRDTQYF.

Here the CDR3 DNA reads TGTGCCACCAGCGAGCACAGGGAGAAACTGTTTTTT. Translated, it gives CATSEHREKLFF. The rearrangement links TRBV15 to TRBJ1-4; the D gene is possibly TRBD1 (6 bases). The germline V and J ends were trimmed by 5 bases and 11 bases, with 12 bases remaining between them. Germline CDR1 reads LNHNV; CDR2 reads YYDKDF (reference sequence). The CDR3 spans 12 residues.

The chain combines TRBV21-1 with TRBJ2-1; TRBD1 is the table's D call and was not checked against the DNA. TRBV21-1 is designated a pseudogene. The CDR3 contains 15 residues. DNA for the CDR3: TGTGCCAGCAGCAAACAGGGGGGAACCTACAATGAGCAGTTCTTC. The encoded protein is CASSKQGGTYNEQFF.

CDR3 protein: CASSSQDLVGETQYF. Written as DNA, the CDR3 is TGCGCCAGCAGCTCCCAGGACTTAGTGGGAGAGACCCAGTACTTC. The chain recombines TRBV5-1 with TRBJ2-5, with D possibly being TRBD2 (5 bases). This CDR3 spans 15 amino acids. Trimming pared 3 bases from V and 4 bases from J, leaving 16 bases between. The V gene's germline CDR1 is SGHRS and CDR2 YFSETQ.

V usage is TRBV7-6 and J usage is TRBJ1-1, with 7 nucleotides matching TRBD1. Germline-derived CDR1 and CDR2 are SGHVS and FNYEAQ. This CDR3 has 12 amino acids. V lost 4 bases and J lost 11; bases outside the gene matches: 7. CDR3 in amino acids: CASSSYRGRAFF. The DNA of the CDR3 is TGTGCCAGCAGCTCCTACAGGGGTAGGGCTTTCTTT.

The chain carries TRBV18 and TRBJ2-7; TRBD1 agrees at 8 bases. With 6 bases clipped from V and 5 bases from J, the junction kept 9 bases outside the gene matches. CDR1 is KGHSH and CDR2 is LQKENI in the germline V gene. The CDR3 has 14 amino acids. The CDR3 DNA reads TGTGCCAGCTCCCCTGGACAGGGCCGACACGAGCAGTACTTC. Translating gives CASSPGQGRHEQYF.

V gene TRBV6-5 combines with J gene TRBJ1-1; D is unclear. This CDR3 contains 13 residues. Looked up from germline, CDR1 is MNHEY and CDR2 is SVGAGI. With 0 bases removed from V and 6 bases from J, the gap between germline ends came to 8 bases. The CDR3 coding sequence is TGTGCCAGCAGTTACTCCGAGTTAGCTGAAGCTTTCTTT. This encodes CASSYSELAEAFF.

The chain is built from TRBV7-3 and TRBJ2-5; 9 positions match TRBD2. With V trimmed by 1 base and J by 3 bases, 0 bases remained unmatched. Germline V gene data show CDR1 as SGHTA and CDR2 as FQGTGA. CDR3 length: 14 residues. CDR3 region: CASSLSGGEETQYF. Here the CDR3 DNA reads TGTGCCAGCAGCTTAAGCGGGGGGGAAGAGACCCAGTACTTC.

This clone was seen repeatedly, ten times or more. The CDR3 DNA reads TGTGCCAGCAGGAAAGCCGCCGAGCAGTACTTC. Protein sequence: CASRKAAEQYF. The V call is TRBV6-5, the J call TRBJ2-7; D gene ambiguous. Germline assignment: CDR1 MNHEY and CDR2 SVGAGI. Trimming took 6 bases from V and 6 from J, leaving 9 bases between them. This CDR3 region has 11 residues.

This chain joins TRBV24-1 and TRBJ1-5, with unresolved D. The germline CDR1 and CDR2 sequences are KGHDR and SFDVKD. V was pared by 7 bases and J by 1 base, with 10 bases between. The CDR3 length is 14 residues. CDR3 loop: CATRGGGSNQPQHF. The DNA for the CDR3 is TGTGCCACCAGGGGAGGTGGAAGCAATCAGCCCCAGCATTTT.

The J gene is TRBJ2-7, the V gene TRBV5-4; 9 positions agree with TRBD1. This CDR3 spans 14 amino acids. V shed 4 bases, J shed 3 bases, and the junction held 5 bases outside the gene matches. CDR1 is SGHNT, CDR2 YYREEE, per germline (reference sequence). The CDR3, as DNA: TGTGCCAGCAGCAACCGGGACAGGGACTACGAGCAGTACTTC. Amino acid sequence: CASSNRDRDYEQYF.

DNA of the CDR3: TGTGCCAGCAGTTACAGCGGAGACGAGCAGTACTTC. This gives the protein CASSYSGDEQYF. This rearrangement joins TRBV6-6 to TRBJ2-7, with a weak D call TRBD2 (5 bases). The CDR3 runs 12 residues. Germline V CDR1 and CDR2: MNHNY, SVGAGI (reference sequence). With 2 bases removed from V and 5 bases from J, the gap between germline ends came to 7 bases.

The chain employs TRBV5-1 and TRBJ2-1, with 13 bases matching TRBD2. Germline values: CDR1 SGHRS, CDR2 YFSETQ. With 0 bases clipped from V and 7 bases from J, the junction kept 7 bases outside the gene matches. This CDR3 has 17 amino acids. The CDR3 nucleotides read TGCGCCAGCAGCTTGGCCGAGACTAGCGGGGGGTGGAATGAGCAGTTCTTC. It codes for CASSLAETSGGWNEQFF.

V gene TRBV20-1 combines with J gene TRBJ1-1, with D maybe TRBD1 (6 bases). There are 10 residues in the CDR3. V lost 6 bases to trimming and J lost 8 bases, with 10 bases between them. The V gene's germline CDR1 is DFQATT and CDR2 SNEGSKA (reference sequence). CDR3 region: CSANREEAFF. CDR3 sequence (DNA): TGCAGTGCGAACAGGGAGGAAGCTTTCTTT.

The chain has TRBV4-1 and TRBJ1-1; D is unclear. The CDR3 loop spans 12 amino acids. From germline, CDR1 is MGHRA and CDR2 YSYEKL. V shed 0 bases and J shed 7 bases, with 6 bases lying between them. The chain's CDR3 is CASSQESSEAFF. The CDR3 DNA sequence: TGCGCCAGCAGCCAAGAGAGTAGTGAAGCTTTCTTT.

V gene TRBV18 combines with J gene TRBJ1-4; D remains unclear. Germline V CDR1 and CDR2: KGHSH, LQKENI. The CDR3 is 14 amino acids. V lost 0 bases to trimming and J lost 8 bases, with 10 bases between them. The CDR3 nucleotides read TGTGCCAGCTCACCACCGGCGGGAGCCGAAAAACTGTTTTTT. Translating it yields CASSPPAGAEKLFF.

This chain uses TRBV7-8 with TRBJ1-4; D call uncertain. Germline V gene sequence: CDR1 SGHVS, CDR2 FQNEAQ. V gave up 3 bases and J gave up 4 bases, with 9 bases separating them. This CDR3 is built from 14 residues. The CDR3 DNA follows: TGTGCCAGCAGCTTCGGAGGGCTTAATGAAAAACTGTTTTTT. This translates into CASSFGGLNEKLFF.

This rearrangement joins TRBV28 to TRBJ1-6; TRBD1 is a possible D gene (5 bases). CDR3 length: 12 amino acids. Germline V CDR1 and CDR2: MDHEN, SYDVKM. The ends were cut back, 5 bases at V and 12 bases at J, with 11 bases in the middle. For the CDR3, the DNA is TGTGCCAGCAGTCCCCTAAGGGGACCCCTCCACTTT. Its protein product is CASSPLRGPLHF.